The 27 T cell receptor beta chains below all came from one sample that was sequenced in a study of cytomegalovirus exposure and HLA in healthy donors. Generated by immunoSEQ multiplex PCR, the TCRdb table keeps only in-frame clones and is missing some. The data show 70,000 to 75,000 clones, with 90% to 95% seen just once and 1.5% to 2% held by the top ten. Source material: PBMCs. The receptor source for this set is a woman between 18 and 30 years old in good health and CMV-seropositive.

CDR3 coding DNA: TGTGCCAGCACCCTACCCCCATATGAGCGGGGGGCCGAAATTCCACAAGAGACCCAGTACTTC. It specifies CASTLPPYERGAEIPQETQYF. This sequence joins TRBV27 and TRBJ2-5; 9 bases align to TRBD2. Germline trimming cut 7 bases from V and 2 bases from J; bases unmatched to any gene: 26. The germline gives CDR1 MNHEY, CDR2 SMNVEV (reference sequence). This CDR3 spans 21 amino acids.

The rearrangement uses TRBV11-2 and TRBJ2-3, with unresolved D. CDR1 is SGHAT and CDR2 is FQNNGV in the germline V gene. The CDR3 is made up of 15 amino acids. V dropped 5 bases and J dropped 1 base, with 13 bases sitting between them. CDR3 residues: CASSPIRGRTDTQYF. The CDR3, as DNA: TGTGCCAGCAGCCCGATTAGAGGTCGCACAGATACGCAGTATTTT. The variable domain in full, with the rest retrieved from reference TRBV11-2 and TRBJ2-3, is EAGVAQSPRYKIIEKRQSVAFWCNPISGHATLYWYQQILGQGPKLLIQFQNNGVVDDSQLPKDRFSAERLKGVDSTLKIQPAKLEDSAVYLCASSPIRGRTDTQYFGPGTRLTVL.

V and J are TRBV4-1 and TRBJ1-2, with a possible D match to TRBD1 (5 bases). Germline lookup yields CDR1 MGHRA and CDR2 YSYEKL. The length of the CDR3 is 16 residues. V lost 5 bases and J lost 1, with 17 bases in between. CDR3 coding DNA: TGCGCCAGCAGCTCTCCCCCACTGGGGGGTAACTATGGCTACACCTTC. Its protein is CASSSPPLGGNYGYTF.

The CDR3 nucleotides read TGTGCCAGCAGCCGACAGGGATTCACAGATACGCAGTATTTT. Amino acids: CASSRQGFTDTQYF. The chain links TRBV7-2 to TRBJ2-3; 7 positions match TRBD1. This CDR3 is built from 14 residues. Germline assignment: CDR1 SGHTA and CDR2 FQGNSA. V lost 5 bases to trimming and J lost 2 bases; unmatched junction nucleotides: 4.

J is TRBJ1-1 and V is TRBV30; TRBD1 might be the D (6 bases). This CDR3 has 17 residues. The V end lost 4 bases, the J end lost 2 bases, and 23 bases lay between the germline ends. Germline loops: CDR1 GTSNPN, CDR2 SVGIG (reference sequence). The CDR3 loop reads CAWKSQGRWSGNTEAFF. The CDR3 nucleotides read TGTGCCTGGAAATCACAGGGACGCTGGTCCGGTAACACTGAAGCTTTCTTT.

The chain recombines TRBV5-5 with TRBJ1-4; TRBD1 agrees at 9 bases. Germline CDR1 is SGHKS and CDR2 is YYEKEE (reference sequence). The CDR3 runs 15 residues. J was trimmed by 7 bases and V by 3 bases; bases with no gene match: 7. The CDR3 spells CASSSGDRGTEKLFF. The CDR3, as DNA: TGTGCCAGCAGCTCGGGCGACAGGGGGACTGAAAAACTGTTTTTT.

This clone was observed once. The chain links TRBV7-9 to TRBJ1-2; 8 bases line up with TRBD1. The germline V gene encodes CDR1 SEHNR and CDR2 FQNEAQ (reference sequence). V lost 0 bases to trimming and J lost 8 bases; unmatched junction nucleotides: 8. This CDR3 region has 15 residues. The CDR3 nucleotides read TGTGCCAGCAGCTTAGCTGGGGACAGGAAGATAGGCTACACCTTC. Translation gives CASSLAGDRKIGYTF.

The genes are TRBV7-3 and TRBJ2-7; 11 positions match TRBD2. Germline V CDR1 and CDR2: SGHTA, FQGTGA. Unmatched junction bases numbered 19, after V lost 5 bases and J lost 1 base. This CDR3 is built from 20 residues. The chain's CDR3 is CASSPSTYSFTSGGSYEQYF. As DNA, the CDR3 is TGTGCCAGCAGCCCCTCGACTTACTCCTTTACTAGCGGGGGTTCCTACGAGCAGTACTTC.

V gene TRBV11-2 combines with J gene TRBJ2-7; 7 nucleotides line up with TRBD1. The CDR3 totals 14 residues. The V gene end was trimmed by 3 bases and the J gene end by 0 bases; junction bases not matched to a gene: 2. Germline loops: CDR1 SGHAT, CDR2 FQNNGV. CDR3 loop: CASSFAGGSYEQYF. The CDR3 nucleotides read TGTGCCAGCAGCTTCGCAGGGGGCTCCTACGAGCAGTACTTC.

The chain recombines TRBV28 with TRBJ2-2; 9 nucleotides align to TRBD2. J gave up 6 bases and V 3 bases, and 5 bases lay outside the gene matches. There are 15 residues in the CDR3. Germline values: CDR1 MDHEN, CDR2 SYDVKM. The CDR3 DNA is TGTGCCAGCAGTTTTGGCGGGGGGGCCTCCGGGGAGCTGTTTTTT. It translates to CASSFGGGASGELFF.

This chain links TRBV14 with TRBJ2-1; D may be TRBD1 (5 bases). CDR1 is SGHDN and CDR2 is FVKESK in the germline V gene. This CDR3 spans 15 amino acids. The V and J ends lost 0 bases and 4 bases respectively, with 10 bases between them. The CDR3 sequence: CASSQEFSGYNEQFF. The CDR3 DNA is TGTGCCAGCAGCCAAGAATTCTCAGGGTACAATGAGCAGTTCTTC.

The rearrangement links TRBV6-6 to TRBJ2-7; 7 nucleotides match TRBD2. CDR1 and CDR2 (germline): MNHNY, SVGAGI (reference sequence). V shed 5 bases, J shed 2 bases, and the junction held 6 bases outside the gene matches. CDR3 length equals 14 residues. CDR3 in amino acids: CASSPGGGPYEQYF. CDR3 DNA: TGTGCCAGCAGTCCCGGGGGAGGGCCCTACGAGCAGTACTTC.

This chain uses TRBV20-1 with TRBJ2-1; no definite D call. Germline CDR1 and CDR2: DFQATT and SNEGSKA (reference sequence). The CDR3 loop spans 10 amino acids. Trimming took off 6 bases at V and 6 bases at J, with 6 bases between the two ends. CDR3 sequence (DNA): TGCAGTGCAAGTAGCAATGAGCAGTTCTTC. The encoded protein is CSASSNEQFF.

This chain uses TRBV13 with TRBJ2-5; maybe TRBD1 (5 bases). CDR3 length: 14 residues. V was shortened by 2 bases and J by 4 bases, with 11 bases between the two germline ends. Germline-derived CDR1 and CDR2 are PRHDT and FYEKMQ (reference sequence). The CDR3 loop is CASSLQGSRETQYF. Written as DNA, the CDR3 is TGTGCCAGCAGCTTACAGGGCAGCCGAGAGACCCAGTACTTC.

The chain recombines TRBV5-1 with TRBJ2-3, with 13 positions matching TRBD2. The V and J ends lost 1 base and 3 bases, in that order; junction bases with no gene match: 5. From germline, CDR1 is SGHRS and CDR2 YFSETQ. The CDR3 has 17 amino acids. CDR3: CASSLFGLAGVTDTQYF. CDR3 bases: TGCGCCAGCAGCTTGTTTGGACTAGCGGGAGTAACAGATACGCAGTATTTT.

V gene TRBV7-2 combines with J gene TRBJ2-1; 10 nucleotides align to TRBD1. CDR1 and CDR2 (germline): SGHTA, FQGNSA. Trimming took 4 bases from V and 8 from J; bases not matched to a gene: 8. This CDR3 has 15 residues. The CDR3 reads CASSSSGTGVHEQFF. The CDR3 bases are TGTGCCAGCAGCTCTAGTGGGACAGGGGTACATGAGCAGTTCTTC.

Only one count was recorded for this clone. This chain connects TRBV7-2 to TRBJ1-1, with a possible D match to TRBD1 (6 bases). Trimming pared 2 bases from V and 8 bases from J, leaving 12 bases between. Per the germline V gene, CDR1 is SGHTA and CDR2 is FQGNSA. CDR3 size: 13 residues. CDR3: CASSLPGQTEAFF. The CDR3 DNA sequence: TGTGCCAGCAGCTTACCCGGACAGACCGAAGCTTTCTTT.

The chain recombines TRBV9 with TRBJ2-7, with 8 bases lining up with TRBD2. This CDR3 region has 14 residues. Germline V CDR1 and CDR2: SGDLS, YYNGEE. The J segment lost 4 bases and the V segment lost 5 bases, leaving 8 bases of the junction unmatched. Here the CDR3 reads CASSSGTTLYEQYF. The CDR3 coding sequence is TGTGCCAGCAGTAGCGGGACCACGCTTTACGAGCAGTACTTC.

This clone has only one observation. The gene calls are TRBV6-6 and TRBJ2-7; TRBD2 matches 9 bases. Per the germline V gene, CDR1 is MNHNY and CDR2 is SVGAGI (reference sequence). This CDR3 has 15 amino acids. The V segment lost 8 bases and the J segment 2 bases; nucleotides outside the gene matches: 10. DNA of the CDR3: TGTGCCAGCGTAGCGGGGGACGGCACCGCCTACGAGCAGTACTTC. It yields the protein CASVAGDGTAYEQYF.

The V and J genes are TRBV7-6 and TRBJ1-1; TRBD1 aligns across 7 bases. CDR3 length: 15 amino acids. From germline, CDR1 is SGHVS and CDR2 FNYEAQ. V gave up 5 bases and J gave up 3 bases; unmatched junction bases: 9. The CDR3 loop is CASSPPDRPYTEAFF. The CDR3 bases are TGTGCCAGCAGCCCTCCGGACAGGCCGTACACTGAAGCTTTCTTT.

V usage is TRBV7-8 and J usage is TRBJ2-3; D is possibly TRBD1 (6 bases). V shed 4 bases and J shed 5 bases, with 7 bases lying between them. From germline, CDR1 is SGHVS and CDR2 FQNEAQ. The CDR3 extends over 12 amino acids. The CDR3 region has the DNA TGTGCCAGCAGCTCCAGGGGAGATACGCAGTATTTT. Its protein product is CASSSRGDTQYF.

The chain employs TRBV13 and TRBJ1-1; D not certain. Trimming left V 1 base short and J 4 bases short, with 10 bases between. CDR1 PRHDT and CDR2 FYEKMQ come from the germline V gene (reference sequence). The CDR3 is 14 amino acids. The CDR3 nucleotides read TGTGCCAGCAGCTTAGTCGGGGAGGGCACTGAAGCTTTCTTT. Translation gives CASSLVGEGTEAFF.

This rearrangement joins TRBV14 to TRBJ1-1; 7 bases map to TRBD1. Germline lookup yields CDR1 SGHDN and CDR2 FVKESK. The CDR3 spans 16 residues. After removal of 1 base from V and 6 bases from J, the junction contained 11 bases not matched to a gene. CDR3 coding DNA: TGTGCCAGCAGCCAAGTGGGACAGCCCAACTCCCCTGAAGCTTTCTTT. Its translation: CASSQVGQPNSPEAFF.

J is TRBJ2-2 and V is TRBV5-5; 10 bases are shared with TRBD2. V gave up 1 base and J gave up 2 bases; unmatched junction bases: 2. Germline V gene lookup returns CDR1 SGHKS and CDR2 YYEKEE (reference sequence). CDR3 length: 16 residues. CDR3 residues: CASSLTSGINTGELFF. The CDR3, as DNA: TGTGCCAGCAGCTTGACTAGCGGGATTAACACCGGGGAGCTGTTTTTT.

This clone has just one count. The chain has TRBV5-6 and TRBJ1-5; 11 positions match TRBD1. The CDR3 consists of 19 residues. Germline V gene lookup returns CDR1 SGHDT and CDR2 YYEEEE. Trimming at V came to 0 bases and at J to 0 bases, leaving 8 bases not matched to a gene. Here the CDR3 DNA reads TGTGCCAGCAGCTTGGACGGGCCGGGACAGGGGGATAGCAATCAGCCCCAGCATTTT. It translates to CASSLDGPGQGDSNQPQHF.

The chain employs TRBV18 and TRBJ1-5; D not resolved. CDR1 is KGHSH, CDR2 LQKENI, per germline. This CDR3 is 12 amino acids long. V shed 2 bases and J shed 8 bases, with 7 bases lying between them. The CDR3 DNA reads TGTGCCAGCTCACCATCCGGGGAGCCCCAGCATTTT. It translates to CASSPSGEPQHF.

The chain links TRBV7-8 to TRBJ2-7; 7 positions match TRBD2. J was trimmed by 0 bases and V by 2 bases; bases with no gene match: 7. The CDR3 has 16 amino acids. Germline values: CDR1 SGHVS, CDR2 FQNEAQ. The CDR3 nucleotides read TGTGCCAGCAGCTTACGCGGGAGTACAACCTCCTACGAGCAGTACTTC. Encoded protein: CASSLRGSTTSYEQYF.